This is a list of T cell receptor beta chains from one sample in a study of response to subunit inactivated influenza vaccine. TCRdb reprocessed the RT-PCR reads via MiXCR and lists one record per CDR3 protein. The sample has almost 250,000 distinct CDR3 sequences; 12% are singletons. Here the sequenced sample was non-naive T cells sorted from PBMCs, taken roughly 15 days before vaccination. Receptors were obtained from a man aged 50-59 years who received an inactivated influenza vaccine. Each CDR3 is given with its conserved first and last residue.

TRBV12-3/TRBV12-4 | CASSFMGQPGELFF
TRBV6-5 | CASRRTSGVSTDTQYF
TRBV5-1 | CASYGRDRGTRFEQFF
TRBV2 | CASTEPVRKLEQYF
TRBV7-3 | CASSLGYNSPLHF
TRBV6-2/TRBV6-3 | CASRPLPGQGDTQYF
TRBV20-1 | CSAREMGIYTEAFF
TRBV29-1 | CSVGTVTYGYTF
TRBV19 | CASSIGSQATNGYTF
TRBV28 | CASRSGRMNTEAFF
TRBV20-1 | CSAEDRKYYEQYF
TRBV5-1 | CASSGGRYTDTQYF
TRBV20-1 | CSARDFLAGEDDEQYF
TRBV10-3 | CAISESGTGYEQYF
TRBV10-3 | CAISESMATGTSGRGTNSYNEQFF
TRBV6-6 | CASSYSRAEEQFF
TRBV29-1 | CSVDGTGVTVYNEQFF
TRBV20-1 | CSARLSGALGSNEQFF
TRBV28 | CASSRANYGYTF
TRBV7-2 | CASSKGIRYEQYF
TRBV10-2 | CASRVGQGVLDTEAFF
TRBV2 | CASSESRVTGELFF
TRBV5-1 | CASSKQGSGYTF
TRBV10-3 | CAINHGTQQETQYF
TRBV20-1 | CSARDGQVAKNIQYF
TRBV6-7 | CASRWDSSGYYEQYF
TRBV20-1 | CSASGGAYNEQFF
TRBV20-1 | CSARAGHEQFF
TRBV10-3 | CAISEGLGETQPQHF
TRBV6-2/TRBV6-3 | CASSYYASGSHEQYF
TRBV29-1 | CSVEDWESSLGETQYF
TRBV7-9 | CASSSGTNSPLHF
TRBV6-6 | CASRGRENQPQHF
TRBV3-1 | CASSQRYGAGRFF
TRBV10-3 | CAIREVSNQPQHF
TRBV20-1 | CSARNEGNEQFF
TRBV12-3/TRBV12-4 | CASSSGLQETQYF
TRBV4-2 | CASSQDGTPTYEQYF
TRBV6-1 | CASTGDTDRKAFF
TRBV11-2 | CASSSSQKNIQYF
TRBV20-1 | CSRYTGAKNIQYF
TRBV7-8 | CASTLRRAGGLDEQFF
TRBV18 | CASSPGTGPQETQYF
TRBV28 | CATLSGANTEAFF
TRBV2 | CASSEAGAGGSIQYF
TRBV12-3/TRBV12-4 | CASRLDTSGNTIYF
TRBV7-2 | CASSLESTRTYEQYF
TRBV28 | CASSYSSGRSSNEQFF
TRBV5-1 | CASSSGVTEAFF
TRBV7-2 | CASSPSPFSYNEQFF
TRBV5-1 | CASSLEQSSVPVEQYF
TRBV3-1 | CASSPRLVSSYEQYF
TRBV27 | CASSWTGRGNQPQHF
TRBV18 | CASSPLIVGGGSGRQETQYF
TRBV19 | CASRFREMNTEAFF